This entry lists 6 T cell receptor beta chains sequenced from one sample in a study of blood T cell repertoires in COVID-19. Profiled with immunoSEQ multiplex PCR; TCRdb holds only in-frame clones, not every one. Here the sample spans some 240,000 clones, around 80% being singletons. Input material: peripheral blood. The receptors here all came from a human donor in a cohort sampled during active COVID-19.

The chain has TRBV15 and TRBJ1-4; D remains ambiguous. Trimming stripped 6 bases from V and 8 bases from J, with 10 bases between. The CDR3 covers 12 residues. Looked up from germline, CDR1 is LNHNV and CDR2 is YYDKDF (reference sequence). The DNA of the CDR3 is TGTGCCACCAGGAGGGCAGTGGAAAAACTGTTTTTT. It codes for CATRRAVEKLFF.

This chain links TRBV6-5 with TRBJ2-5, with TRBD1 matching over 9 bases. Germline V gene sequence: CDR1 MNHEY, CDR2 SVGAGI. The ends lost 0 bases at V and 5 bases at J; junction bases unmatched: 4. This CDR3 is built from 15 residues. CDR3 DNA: TGTGCCAGCAGTTACTCACAGGGGGCGAGGGAGACCCAGTACTTC. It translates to CASSYSQGARETQYF.

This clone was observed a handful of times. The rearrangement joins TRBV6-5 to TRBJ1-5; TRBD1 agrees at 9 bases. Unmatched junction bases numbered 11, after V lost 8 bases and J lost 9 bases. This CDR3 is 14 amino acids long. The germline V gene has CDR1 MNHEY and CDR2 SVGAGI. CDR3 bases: TGTGCCAGCGACGACAGGGGGTCGGGAGGGCCCCAGCATTTT. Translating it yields CASDDRGSGGPQHF.

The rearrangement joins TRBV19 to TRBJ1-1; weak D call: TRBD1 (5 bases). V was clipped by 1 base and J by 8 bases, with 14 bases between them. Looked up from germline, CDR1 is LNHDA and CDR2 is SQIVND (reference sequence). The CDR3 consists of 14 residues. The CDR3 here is CASSIGRESTEAFF. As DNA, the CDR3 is TGTGCCAGTAGTATAGGCAGGGAAAGCACAGAAGCTTTCTTT.

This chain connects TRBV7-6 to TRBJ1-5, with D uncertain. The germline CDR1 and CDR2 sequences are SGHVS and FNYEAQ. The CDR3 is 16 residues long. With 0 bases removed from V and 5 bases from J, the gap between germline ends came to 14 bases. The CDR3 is CASSLAPGKVYQPQHF. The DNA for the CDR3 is TGTGCCAGCAGCTTAGCGCCGGGGAAGGTCTATCAGCCCCAGCATTTT. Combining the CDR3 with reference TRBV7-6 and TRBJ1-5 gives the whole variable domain GAGVSQSPRYKVTKRGQDVALRCDPISGHVSLYWYRQALGQGPEFLTYFNYEAQQDKSGLPNDRFSAERPEGSISTLTIQRTEQRDSAMYRCASSLAPGKVYQPQHFGDGTRLSIL.

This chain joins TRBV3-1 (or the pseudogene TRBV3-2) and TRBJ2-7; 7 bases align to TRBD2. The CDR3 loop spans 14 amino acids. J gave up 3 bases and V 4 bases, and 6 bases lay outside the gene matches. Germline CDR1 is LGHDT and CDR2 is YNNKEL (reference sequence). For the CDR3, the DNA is TGTGCCAGCAGCCCCTGGGAGGGAGGCTACGAGCAGTACTTC. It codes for CASSPWEGGYEQYF.